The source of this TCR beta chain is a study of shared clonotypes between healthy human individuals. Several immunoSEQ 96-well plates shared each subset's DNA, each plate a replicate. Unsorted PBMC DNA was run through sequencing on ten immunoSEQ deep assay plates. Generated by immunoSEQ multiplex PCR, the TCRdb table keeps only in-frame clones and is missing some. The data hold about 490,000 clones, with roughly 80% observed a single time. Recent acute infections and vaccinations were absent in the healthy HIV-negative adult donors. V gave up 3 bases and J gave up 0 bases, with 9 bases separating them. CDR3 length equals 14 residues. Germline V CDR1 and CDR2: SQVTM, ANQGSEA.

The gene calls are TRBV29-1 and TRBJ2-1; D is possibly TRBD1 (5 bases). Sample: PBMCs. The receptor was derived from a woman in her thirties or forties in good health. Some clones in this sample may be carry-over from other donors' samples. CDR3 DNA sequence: TGCAGCGTTGATCTACAGGTCTCCTACAATGAGCAGTTCTTC. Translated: CSVDLQVSYNEQFF.